The 7 T cell receptor beta chains below come from one sample, sequenced in a study of blood T cells in healthy people across ages. Primers used in a second PCR of about 6 to 12 cycles were a sample-barcoded 5' primer and a J-beta primer mix. TCRdb processed the 5' RACE reads anew with MiXCR; each CDR3 protein has one entry. The sample carries hundreds of thousands of distinct CDR3 sequences, 32% recorded once. Sequenced: blood. The receptors derive from a woman over 75 in good health.

Here the CDR3 DNA reads TGCGCCAGCAGCATCCGGGACAGCACAGATACGCAGTATTTT. As protein: CASSIRDSTDTQYF. The chain carries TRBV5-1 and TRBJ2-3; D is perhaps TRBD1 or TRBD2 (5 bases each). The CDR3 has 14 residues. Trimming took 4 bases from V and 0 from J, leaving 9 bases between them. Germline CDR1 SGHRS, CDR2 YFSETQ.

This clonotype has a count of ten or more. The rearrangement uses TRBV5-6 and TRBJ2-7, with TRBD2 matching 7 bases. The CDR3 totals 16 residues. The junction had 12 bases not matched to a gene; V was cut back by 3 bases and J by 3 bases. Germline V gene lookup returns CDR1 SGHDT and CDR2 YYEEEE. The CDR3 region is CASSSLLPGGYYEQYF. Written as DNA, the CDR3 is TGTGCCAGCAGCTCGCTTTTGCCGGGGGGATACTACGAGCAGTACTTC.

Concerning this clonotype itself: Since the CDR3 does not end with the conserved phenylalanine or tryptophan, this likely comes from a read error. V gene TRBV12-3 or TRBV12-4 combines with J gene TRBJ2-7; D is undetermined. The CDR3 sequence is 12 residues long. V was cut by 6 bases and J by 4 bases, with 10 bases left in between. The CDR3 region is CASRVRSYEQYS. CDR3 nucleotides: TGTGCCAGCAGAGTGAGAAGTTACGAGCAGTACTCC.

J is TRBJ1-1 and V is TRBV27; D not resolved. Germline lookup yields CDR1 MNHEY and CDR2 SMNVEV (reference sequence). Trimming removed 7 bases at V and 0 bases at J, with 9 bases between. The CDR3 contains 13 residues. The CDR3 here is CASKSDMNTEAFF. For the CDR3, the DNA is TGTGCCAGCAAGTCAGACATGAACACTGAAGCTTTCTTT.

This chain uses TRBV30 with TRBJ2-5; D gene unclear. The CDR3 has 11 amino acids. Germline CDR1 GTSNPN, CDR2 SVGIG (reference sequence). V was trimmed by 5 bases and J by 5 bases, leaving 9 bases between them. The CDR3 DNA sequence: TGTGCCTGGTCCTCCAGGGAGACCCAGTACTTC. Translating it yields CAWSSRETQYF.

This clonotype showed up just a few times. V is TRBV5-1 and J is TRBJ2-2; tentatively, D is TRBD1 (6 bases). The CDR3 extends over 15 amino acids. V was shortened by 0 bases and J by 5 bases, with 11 bases between the two germline ends. CDR1 and CDR2 (germline): SGHRS, YFSETQ. In DNA, the CDR3 is TGCGCCAGCAGCTTGGTTCAGGGGATAACCGGGGAGCTGTTTTTT. Protein: CASSLVQGITGELFF.

This clonotype was counted a few times. V is TRBV2 and J is TRBJ2-2; D possibly matches TRBD1 or TRBD2 (5 bases each). The CDR3 loop spans 15 amino acids. Trimming took off 6 bases at V and 6 bases at J, with 17 bases between the two ends. Germline CDR1 SNHLY, CDR2 FYNNEI. CDR3 protein: CASRGDGVGPGELFF. The CDR3 DNA reads TGTGCCAGCAGAGGGGACGGGGTAGGGCCCGGGGAGCTGTTTTTT.